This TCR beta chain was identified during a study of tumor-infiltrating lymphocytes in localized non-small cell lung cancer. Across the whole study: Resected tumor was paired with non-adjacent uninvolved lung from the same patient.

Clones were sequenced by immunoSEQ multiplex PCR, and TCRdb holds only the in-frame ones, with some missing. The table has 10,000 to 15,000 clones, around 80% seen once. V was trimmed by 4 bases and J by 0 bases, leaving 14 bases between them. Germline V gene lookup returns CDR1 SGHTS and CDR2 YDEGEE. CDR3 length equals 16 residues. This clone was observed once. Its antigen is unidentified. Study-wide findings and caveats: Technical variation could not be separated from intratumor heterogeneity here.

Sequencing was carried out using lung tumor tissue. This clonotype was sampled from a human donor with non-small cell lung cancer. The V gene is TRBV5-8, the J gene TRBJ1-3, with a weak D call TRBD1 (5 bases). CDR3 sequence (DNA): TGTGCCAGCAGCCGCTTACAGGTGTACTCTGGAAACACCATATATTTT. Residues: CASSRLQVYSGNTIYF.